Below are 26 T cell receptor beta chains sequenced from a single sample in a study of blood T cells in healthy people across ages. Sample-barcoded 5' priming and a J-beta primer mix drove a second PCR of roughly 6 to 12 cycles. MiXCR was run by TCRdb on the 5' RACE reads, yielding one entry per CDR3 protein. Among some 1.8 million distinct CDR3 sequences listed, about two fifths were seen once. Material for sequencing was blood. The origin of the receptors is a human donor in good health.

The rearrangement joins TRBV5-1 to TRBJ1-6; D gene ambiguous. Germline CDR1 reads SGHRS; CDR2 reads YFSETQ. The CDR3 consists of 13 residues. The V and J ends lost 0 bases and 12 bases respectively, with 10 bases between them. DNA of the CDR3: TGCGCCAGCAGCTTGGAGATTGAGTTACCCCTCCACTTT. Protein product: CASSLEIELPLHF.

The chain couples TRBV4-2 to TRBJ1-2; TRBD1 might be the D (6 bases). V was clipped by 6 bases and J by 7 bases, with 21 bases between them. This CDR3 is built from 15 residues. Germline CDR1 reads LGHNA; CDR2 reads YNFKEQ. CDR3 residues: CASSPDSQAVFGYTF. CDR3 sequence (DNA): TGTGCCAGCAGTCCGGACAGCCAGGCCGTGTTTGGCTACACCTTC.

For this clonotype: One end of the junction is discordant with germline, which a read error may explain. The V and J genes are TRBV7-3 and TRBJ2-3; 8 bases map to TRBD2. Germline V gene sequence: CDR1 SGHTA, CDR2 FQGTGA. The CDR3 consists of 13 residues. CDR3 coding DNA: TGTACCAGCAGCCCGGGGGGGGCAGATACGCAGTATTTT. It codes for CTSSPGGADTQYF.

In this sample, this clonotype turned up a few times. The rearrangement links TRBV5-1 to TRBJ1-6, with D possibly matching TRBD1 (6 bases). There are 15 residues in the CDR3. Germline CDR1 reads SGHRS; CDR2 reads YFSETQ. The V end was cut by 0 bases, the J end by 6 bases, with 10 bases between. The CDR3 region is CASSLDPDSNSPLHF. For the CDR3, the DNA is TGCGCCAGCAGCTTGGATCCGGACAGTAATTCACCCCTCCACTTT.

This clonotype has more than one count but fewer than ten. The CDR3 DNA sequence: TGTGCCAGCAGCCAACCACATGGCGGGAACTACGAGCAGTACTTC. Its translation is CASSQPHGGNYEQYF. This chain uses TRBV4-2 with TRBJ2-7; perhaps TRBD2 as D (6 bases). The germline gives CDR1 LGHNA, CDR2 YNFKEQ. The CDR3 has 15 amino acids. V was shortened by 2 bases and J by 3 bases, with 14 bases between the two germline ends.

The table lists this clonotype with a few counts. V usage is TRBV12-3 or TRBV12-4 and J usage is TRBJ1-5; weak D call: TRBD1 (5 bases). Trimming cost V 4 bases and J 7 bases, with 17 bases left between them. This CDR3 spans 15 amino acids. CDR3 sequence reads: CASSSLLRDGQPQHF. The CDR3 region has the DNA TGTGCCAGCAGTTCCTTGCTCAGGGATGGGCAGCCCCAGCATTTT.

This rearrangement joins TRBV7-2 to TRBJ2-2; 9 positions agree with TRBD1. Trimming took 5 bases from V and 6 from J; bases not matched to a gene: 4. Per the germline V gene, CDR1 is SGHTA and CDR2 is FQGNSA. There are 14 residues in the CDR3. The CDR3 DNA is TGTGCCAGCAGCCGACAGGGGGAGGCCGGGGAGCTGTTTTTT. As protein: CASSRQGEAGELFF.

The genes are TRBV10-3 and TRBJ1-4; no clear D gene. V lost 4 bases and J 8 bases, leaving 23 bases between the germline ends. The CDR3 spans 17 residues. CDR1 and CDR2 from the germline V gene are ENHRY and SYGVKD. The CDR3 loop is CAISVDRLSGTGEKLFF. DNA for the CDR3: TGTGCCATCAGTGTGGACCGGCTGTCAGGAACTGGGGAAAAACTGTTTTTT.

A few counts support this clonotype. This chain links TRBV7-2 with TRBJ2-3; weak D call: TRBD1 (5 bases). The CDR3 is 16 amino acids. The V and J ends lost 1 base and 0 bases respectively, with 11 bases between them. Germline V gene sequence: CDR1 SGHTA, CDR2 FQGNSA. CDR3 nucleotides: TGTGCCAGCAGCTTAGGCAGGGCCAAAAGCACAGATACGCAGTATTTT. It encodes CASSLGRAKSTDTQYF.

The chain is built from TRBV18 and TRBJ2-7; no clear D gene. The CDR3 is made up of 15 amino acids. Per the germline V gene, CDR1 is KGHSH and CDR2 is LQKENI. Trimming left V 1 base short and J 3 bases short, with 13 bases between. The DNA of the CDR3 is TGTGCCAGCTCACCACTGCCCGGACGCAACTACGAGCAGTACTTC. It codes for CASSPLPGRNYEQYF.

V is TRBV7-6 and J is TRBJ1-2; no reliable D call. Germline CDR1 SGHVS, CDR2 FNYEAQ. The CDR3 spans 12 residues. V lost 8 bases to trimming and J lost 5 bases, with 12 bases between them. The CDR3 DNA is TGTGCCAGCGACTTTCGTGTGTATGGCTACACCTTC. Amino acids: CASDFRVYGYTF.

This clonotype was observed once. The chain employs TRBV7-3 and TRBJ2-7; D perhaps matches TRBD1 (5 bases). Deletions cut 2 bases from V and 4 bases from J, with 15 bases between. CDR1 is SGHTA, CDR2 FQGTGA, per germline. CDR3 size: 15 residues. The CDR3 sequence is CASSLGAGPIYEQYF. The CDR3 bases are TGTGCCAGCAGCTTAGGGGCAGGACCGATTTACGAGCAGTACTTC.

This clonotype was recorded at least ten times. V gene TRBV24-1 combines with J gene TRBJ2-3; D uncertain. The CDR3 extends over 12 amino acids. Germline V CDR1 and CDR2: KGHDR, SFDVKD. The V end was cut by 5 bases, the J end by 3 bases, with 5 bases between. The CDR3 nucleotides read TGTGCCACCAGTGTCAGGACAGATACGCAGTATTTT. This sequence encodes CATSVRTDTQYF.

The rearrangement uses TRBV29-1 and TRBJ1-2, with D tentatively TRBD1 (5 bases). Germline CDR1 and CDR2: SQVTM and ANQGSEA. CDR3 length: 12 residues. The V end lost 4 bases, the J end lost 8 bases, and 14 bases lay between the germline ends. CDR3 sequence reads: CSVGGPGRGYTF. Here the CDR3 DNA reads TGCAGCGTTGGCGGCCCAGGGAGGGGCTACACCTTC.

The genes are TRBV25-1 and TRBJ1-5; a weak D match, TRBD1 (5 bases). The V gene's germline CDR1 is MGHDK and CDR2 SYGVNS. The CDR3 runs 14 residues. V was cut by 2 bases and J by 3 bases, with 8 bases left in between. The CDR3, as DNA: TGTGCCAGCAGTGAAGACAGATACAATCAGCCCCAGCATTTT. Translation: CASSEDRYNQPQHF.

The rearrangement uses TRBV3-1 and TRBJ1-2; TRBD1 matches at 8 bases. V shed 4 bases, J shed 5 bases, and the junction held 9 bases outside the gene matches. The V gene's germline CDR1 is LGHDT and CDR2 YNNKEL (reference sequence). The CDR3 extends over 15 amino acids. The CDR3 spells CASSPPGGWGYGYTF. The CDR3 nucleotides read TGTGCCAGCAGCCCCCCAGGGGGCTGGGGATATGGCTACACCTTC. The full variable domain, with the rest looked up from reference TRBV3-1 and TRBJ1-2, is DTAVSQTPKYLVTQMGNDKSIKCEQNLGHDTMYWYKQDSKKFLKIMFSYNNKELIINETVPNRFSPKSPDKAHLNLHINSLELGDSAVYFCASSPPGGWGYGYTFGSGTRLTVV.

Regarding this clonotype: The junction shows a germline mismatch at one end, possibly a read error. The rearrangement uses TRBV9 and TRBJ2-3; TRBD1 matches 7 bases. The CDR3 has 15 residues. Germline V gene lookup returns CDR1 SGDLS and CDR2 YYNGEE. The CDR3 DNA sequence: TGTGCCAGAAGCGTAGGAGGCAGGGGGACGGATACGCAGTATTTT. Translation: CARSVGGRGTDTQYF. The whole variable domain, filled in from reference TRBV9 and TRBJ2-3, reads DSGVTQTPKHLITATGQRVTLRCSPRSGDLSVYWYQQSLDQGLQFLIQYYNGEERAKGNILERFSAQQFPDLHSELNLSSLELGDSALYFCARSVGGRGTDTQYFGPGTRLTVL.

The chain is built from TRBV9 and TRBJ2-1, with D perhaps TRBD2 (5 bases). Per the germline V gene, CDR1 is SGDLS and CDR2 is YYNGEE. The CDR3 runs to 16 residues. Trimming stripped 4 bases from V and 3 bases from J, with 17 bases between. The CDR3 spells CASSPQSGISYNEQFF. The CDR3 bases are TGTGCCAGCAGCCCCCAGTCGGGGATCAGCTACAATGAGCAGTTCTTC.

This clonotype was counted a few times. The chain couples TRBV5-4 to TRBJ2-1; 7 bases fit TRBD1. Germline V gene sequence: CDR1 SGHNT, CDR2 YYREEE (reference sequence). V trimming: 9 bases; J trimming: 6 bases; junction bases outside the gene matches: 6. This CDR3 comprises 12 residues. The DNA for the CDR3 is TGTGCCACCAGGGACAGTTTCAATGAGCAGTTCTTC. Amino acid sequence: CATRDSFNEQFF.

The V and J genes are TRBV5-4 and TRBJ2-4, with 9 nucleotides matching TRBD1. The end of the DNA is better explained by TRBJ2-7, so the J call may be wrong. The germline gives CDR1 SGHNT, CDR2 YYREEE (reference sequence). The length of the CDR3 is 15 residues. CDR3 in DNA: TGTGCCAGCAGCCCGGACGGGACAGGGACCTACGAGCAGTACTTC. Translated, it gives CASSPDGTGTYEQYF.

This clonotype was seen a handful of times. This chain uses TRBV29-1 with TRBJ1-1, with D hard to call. The germline V and J ends were trimmed by 3 bases and 1 base, with 9 bases remaining between them. The CDR3 is 13 residues long. CDR1 is SQVTM and CDR2 is ANQGSEA in the germline V gene. The chain's CDR3 is CSVDRQTNTEAFF. The DNA for the CDR3 is TGCAGCGTTGATAGACAAACGAACACTGAAGCTTTCTTT.

The sample holds a few counts of this clonotype. One end of the junction is discordant with germline, which a read error may explain. The CDR3 nucleotides read TGTGCCTGCAGTCCTACAGGGTTTTTCGGTGGCTACACCTTC. Protein product: CACSPTGFFGGYTF. The chain carries TRBV12-3 or TRBV12-4 and TRBJ1-2, with D tentatively TRBD1 (6 bases). The CDR3 consists of 14 residues.

V gene TRBV3-1 combines with J gene TRBJ2-4; TRBD2 agrees at 8 bases. The better agreement between TRBJ2-7 and the DNA end casts doubt on the J call. The CDR3 totals 15 residues. Germline V CDR1 and CDR2: LGHDT, YNNKEL (reference sequence). In nucleotides, the CDR3 is TGTGCCAGCAGCCCTTCGAGTAGCGGGGTTTACGAGCAGTACTTC. Its protein product is CASSPSSSGVYEQYF.

The chain is built from TRBV20-1 and TRBJ2-7, with 7 bases fitting TRBD2. V dropped 5 bases and J dropped 0; count of bases not matched to a gene: 10. This CDR3 contains 15 residues. Per the germline V gene, CDR1 is DFQATT and CDR2 is SNEGSKA (reference sequence). As DNA, the CDR3 is TGCAGTGCTCGGCCGGGACTACAGCCCTCCTACGAGCAGTACTTC. Translating gives CSARPGLQPSYEQYF.

The chain combines TRBV9 with TRBJ2-3; D is uncertain. Germline V gene data show CDR1 as SGDLS and CDR2 as YYNGEE. This CDR3 is built from 15 residues. V lost 3 bases and J lost 4, with 15 bases in between. CDR3 residues: CASSAPGPEADTQYF. CDR3 nucleotide sequence: TGTGCCAGCAGCGCTCCGGGTCCCGAAGCAGATACGCAGTATTTT.

Comments on this clonotype: The junction does not match germline at one end; this may be a read error. The chain uses TRBV2 and TRBJ2-1; D gene uncertain. The V gene's germline CDR1 is SNHLY and CDR2 FYNNEI. The CDR3 has 15 amino acids. The CDR3 is CASRTRLQADNEQFF. In DNA form, the CDR3 reads TGTGCTAGCAGAACGAGGTTGCAGGCCGACAATGAGCAGTTCTTC.